This is a list of T cell receptor beta chains from one sample in a study of cytomegalovirus exposure and HLA in healthy donors. Assay used: immunoSEQ multiplex PCR; TCRdb lists only in-frame clones, some missing. Of 85,000 to 120,000 clones detected, 71% appear once; the ten largest clones hold less than 3%. The sample consisted of PBMCs. These receptors all stem from a female donor in good health and CMV-seronegative. CDR3s leave out the opening cysteine and the closing phenylalanine or tryptophan. Each record gives: V gene, CDR3 protein.

TRBV14	ASSQGQVGANVLT
TRBV30	AWSDDSLLYGYT
TRBV5-5	ASSLVGQGALEEQY
TRBV4-1	ASSQDQGLGFAEQF
TRBV27	ASSLQTDSYEQY
TRBV19	ASSSRSGNQPQH
TRBV6-5	ASSDARDPGELF
TRBV7-3	ASSQTGTDTQY
TRBV30	AWSVPRLVLSYEQY
TRBV30	AWSAGNTIY
TRBV5-1	ASSLQNAGADTQY
TRBV29-1	ACPSGEHYEQY
TRBV5-1	ASSSPTVTNEQF
TRBV6-5	ASSYSLARAKNIQY
TRBV19	ASSSRASGSYNEQF
TRBV18	ASSPGQGLNTEAF
TRBV27	ASRTGGRNEQY
TRBV7-9	ASSPVATPF
TRBV7-8	ASIRGGARTGELF
TRBV2	ASRFWTSGRRETQY
TRBV6-7	ASSYRLARDTQY
TRBV21-1	ASSDWTARGNTIY
TRBV6-1	ASSELTGAGNSPLH
TRBV30	AWAGDAEQY
TRBV25-1	ASSEEQAGGLSYEQY
TRBV28	ASSPLDRGINQPQH
TRBV11-3	ASRSDRGSYNEQF
TRBV5-1	ASSLEGSSHGYT
TRBV13	ASSSRQGGETQY
TRBV5-6	ASSVIQGRGRTGELF
TRBV4-2	ASSPQGQDRRGYGYT
TRBV19	ASNSGGNVGEQY
TRBV15	ATSRARQGVGEKLF
TRBV6-1	ASRDRGRGTGELF
TRBV7-9	ASSLQDGREKLF
TRBV11-3	ASSLEAGQGASNTEAF
TRBV5-1	ASSTLAGGNTDTQY
TRBV19	ASSITSGREDTQY
TRBV11-2	ASSRQGTEAF
TRBV30	AWSVGGSGNTIY
TRBV7-9	ASRPGQGNTEAF
TRBV9	ASSSFQGKREKLF
TRBV28	ASKSGIHQPQH
TRBV27	ASSSRQGGTGELF
TRBV4-2	ASSQDLKPPGGYNEQF
TRBV6-1	ASSTSGSVNEQF
TRBV7-2	ASSRGGPEKLF
TRBV5-4	ASSLRTGRTGELF
TRBV27	ASSIRPGLAERYNEQF
TRBV19	ASSIYGTGTGELF
TRBV4-1	ASSQIGRGFNNEQF
TRBV5-1	ASSLVGGESYEQY
TRBV10-3	AVLKRENNEQF